This TCR beta chain was sequenced in a study of vaccination effects on CD4 cells after COVID-19. The repertoire was sequenced with immunoSEQ multiplex PCR; TCRdb's copy has only in-frame clones and lacks some. The data contain roughly 42,000 clones, roughly 76% of them singletons. Germline V gene sequence: CDR1 LGHNA, CDR2 YNFKEQ. Trimming took off 2 bases at V and 12 bases at J, with 16 bases between the two ends. The CDR3 is 13 amino acids. Points on this clone: What it recognizes is unknown.

Using viral peptide pools, the ViraFEST assay grew out antigen-specific CD4+ T cells prior to sequencing. With approximately ten days of culture completed, CD4+ T cells were isolated. Nucleocapsid antibodies stayed negative before and after vaccination, showing no earlier SARS-CoV-2 infection. The V gene is TRBV4-2, the J gene TRBJ1-2; D might be TRBD1 (6 bases). This sequence was found in a human donor who received a COVID-19 vaccine. Sequences were derived from CD4+ T cells from PBMCs cultured with HCoV-OC43 spike peptides, sampled before COVID-19 vaccination. Subset meaning: HCoV-OC43 spike overlapping peptide pool stimulation. The CDR3 coding sequence is TGTGCCAGCAGCCAATTCAGCGAGGGGGGTAACACCTTC. This gives the protein CASSQFSEGGNTF.